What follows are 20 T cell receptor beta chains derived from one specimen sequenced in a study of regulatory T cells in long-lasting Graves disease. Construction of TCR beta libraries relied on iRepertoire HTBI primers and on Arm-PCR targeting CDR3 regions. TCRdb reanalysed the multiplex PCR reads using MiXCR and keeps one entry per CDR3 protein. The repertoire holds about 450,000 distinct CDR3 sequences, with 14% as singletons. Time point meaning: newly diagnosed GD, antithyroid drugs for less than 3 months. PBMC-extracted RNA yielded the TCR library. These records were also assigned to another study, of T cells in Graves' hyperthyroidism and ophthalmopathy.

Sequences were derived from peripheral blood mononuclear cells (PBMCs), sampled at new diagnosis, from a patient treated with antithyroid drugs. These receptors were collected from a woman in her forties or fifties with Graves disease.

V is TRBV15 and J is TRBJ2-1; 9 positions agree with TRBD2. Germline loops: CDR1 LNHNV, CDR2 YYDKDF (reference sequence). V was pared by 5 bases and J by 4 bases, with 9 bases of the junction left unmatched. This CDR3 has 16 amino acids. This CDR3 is CATSLRLSGRYNEQFF. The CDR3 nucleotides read TGTGCCACCAGCTTACGACTGAGCGGGAGGTACAATGAGCAGTTCTTC.

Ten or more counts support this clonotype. The chain's CDR3 is CASSLDRLGSPTGELFF. DNA for the CDR3: TGTGCCAGCAGCTTAGATCGGTTGGGCAGTCCCACCGGGGAGCTGTTTTTT. V is TRBV11-3 and J is TRBJ2-2; unclear D gene. From germline, CDR1 is SGHNT and CDR2 YENEEA. V was shortened by 0 bases and J by 4 bases, with 15 bases between the two germline ends. The CDR3 has 17 amino acids.

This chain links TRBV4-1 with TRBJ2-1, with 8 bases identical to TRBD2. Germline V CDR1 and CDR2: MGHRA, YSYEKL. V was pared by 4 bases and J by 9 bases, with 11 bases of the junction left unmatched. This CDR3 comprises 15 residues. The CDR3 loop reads CASSPGGRGASEQFF. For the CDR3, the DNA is TGCGCCAGCAGCCCTGGGGGGCGGGGGGCCTCTGAGCAGTTCTTC.

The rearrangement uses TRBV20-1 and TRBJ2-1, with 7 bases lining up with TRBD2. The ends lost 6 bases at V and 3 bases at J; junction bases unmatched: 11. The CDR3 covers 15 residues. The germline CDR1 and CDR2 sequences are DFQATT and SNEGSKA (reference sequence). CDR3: CSARKRERGYNEQFF. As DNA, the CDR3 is TGCAGTGCAAGAAAGCGGGAACGTGGCTACAATGAGCAGTTCTTC.

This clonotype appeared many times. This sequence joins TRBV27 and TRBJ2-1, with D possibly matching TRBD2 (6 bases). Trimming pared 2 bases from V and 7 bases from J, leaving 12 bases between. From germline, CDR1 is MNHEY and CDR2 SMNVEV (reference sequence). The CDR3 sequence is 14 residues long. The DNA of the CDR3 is TGTGCCAGCAGTTTAGCGGGGTCTGGGAATGAGCAGTTCTTC. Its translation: CASSLAGSGNEQFF.

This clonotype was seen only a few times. The CDR3 here is CASSLRRAGNQPQHF. The CDR3 region has the DNA TGTGCCAGCAGCTTGCGAAGGGCGGGTAATCAGCCCCAGCATTTT. This chain uses TRBV5-6 with TRBJ1-5; D call uncertain. Deletions cut 1 base from V and 4 bases from J, with 12 bases between. Germline CDR1 SGHDT, CDR2 YYEEEE. CDR3 length: 15 amino acids.

Written as DNA, the CDR3 is TGTGCCAGCAGCTTAGCGCCAGGGGATGGCTACACCTTC. Residues: CASSLAPGDGYTF. V gene TRBV7-2 combines with J gene TRBJ1-2; D possibly corresponds to TRBD1 (6 bases). V was clipped by 0 bases and J by 6 bases, with 8 bases between them. Germline CDR1 and CDR2: SGHTA and FQGNSA. This CDR3 spans 13 amino acids.

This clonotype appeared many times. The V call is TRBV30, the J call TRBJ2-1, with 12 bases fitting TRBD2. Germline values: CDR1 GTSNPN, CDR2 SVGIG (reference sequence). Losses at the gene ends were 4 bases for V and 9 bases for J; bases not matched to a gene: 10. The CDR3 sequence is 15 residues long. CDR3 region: CAWTLTSGRLGEQFF. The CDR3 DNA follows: TGTGCCTGGACCCTTACTAGCGGGAGGTTGGGTGAGCAGTTCTTC.

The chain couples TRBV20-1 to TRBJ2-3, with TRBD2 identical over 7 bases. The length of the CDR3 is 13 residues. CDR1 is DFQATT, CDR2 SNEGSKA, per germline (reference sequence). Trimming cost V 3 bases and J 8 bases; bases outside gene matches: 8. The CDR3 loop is CSASPGLDSTQYF. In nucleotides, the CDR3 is TGCAGTGCTAGTCCCGGACTAGATTCTACGCAGTATTTT.

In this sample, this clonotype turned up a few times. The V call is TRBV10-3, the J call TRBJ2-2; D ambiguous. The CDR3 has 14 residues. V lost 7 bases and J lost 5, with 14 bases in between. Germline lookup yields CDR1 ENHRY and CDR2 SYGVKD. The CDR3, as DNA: TGTGCCATCATGGTGTCCTTGTGGACCGGGGAGCTGTTTTTT. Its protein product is CAIMVSLWTGELFF.

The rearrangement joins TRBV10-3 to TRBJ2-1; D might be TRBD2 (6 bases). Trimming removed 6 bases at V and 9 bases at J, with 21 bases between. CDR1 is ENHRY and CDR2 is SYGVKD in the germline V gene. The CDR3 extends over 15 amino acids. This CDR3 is CAIRERLEVPTEQFF. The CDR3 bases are TGTGCCATCAGGGAAAGACTAGAAGTCCCTACTGAGCAGTTCTTC.

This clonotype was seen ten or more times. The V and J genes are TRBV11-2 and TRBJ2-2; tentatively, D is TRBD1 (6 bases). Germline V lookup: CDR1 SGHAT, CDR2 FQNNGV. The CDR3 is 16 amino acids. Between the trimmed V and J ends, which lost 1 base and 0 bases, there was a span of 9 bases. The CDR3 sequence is CASSLAAGANTGELFF. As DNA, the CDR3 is TGTGCCAGCAGCTTAGCCGCAGGGGCGAACACCGGGGAGCTGTTTTTT.

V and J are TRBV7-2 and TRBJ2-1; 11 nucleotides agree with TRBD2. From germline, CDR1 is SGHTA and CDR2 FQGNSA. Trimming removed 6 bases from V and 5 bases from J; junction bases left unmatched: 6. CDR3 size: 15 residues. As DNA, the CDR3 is TGTGCCAGCAGTTTCCTAGCGGGAGGACACAATGAGCAGTTCTTC. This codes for CASSFLAGGHNEQFF. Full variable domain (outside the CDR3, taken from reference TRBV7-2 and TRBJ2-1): GAGVSQSPSNKVTEKGKDVELRCDPISGHTALYWYRQSLGQGLEFLIYFQGNSAPDKSGLPSDRFSAERTGGSVSTLTIQRTQQEDSAVYLCASSFLAGGHNEQFFGPGTRLTVL.

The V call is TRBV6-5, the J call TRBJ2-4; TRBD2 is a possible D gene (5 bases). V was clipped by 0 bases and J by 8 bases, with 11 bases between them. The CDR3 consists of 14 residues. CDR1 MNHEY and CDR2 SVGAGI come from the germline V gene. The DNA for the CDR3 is TGTGCCAGCAGTTACTCCTCTAGCCGGGACATTCAGTACTTC. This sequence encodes CASSYSSSRDIQYF.

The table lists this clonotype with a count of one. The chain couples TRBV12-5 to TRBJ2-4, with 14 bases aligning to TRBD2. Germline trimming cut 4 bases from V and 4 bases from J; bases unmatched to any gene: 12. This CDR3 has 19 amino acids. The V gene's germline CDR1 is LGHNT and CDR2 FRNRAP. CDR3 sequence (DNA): TGTGCTAGTGGTTCCGATGGGCAGACTAGCGGGAGGGAAAAAAACATTCAGTACTTC. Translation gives CASGSDGQTSGREKNIQYF.

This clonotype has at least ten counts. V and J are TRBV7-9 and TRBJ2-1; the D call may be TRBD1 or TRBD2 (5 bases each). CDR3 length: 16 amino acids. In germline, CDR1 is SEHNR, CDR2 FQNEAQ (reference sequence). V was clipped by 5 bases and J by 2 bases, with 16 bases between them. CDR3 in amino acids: CASSENPWGTYNEQFF. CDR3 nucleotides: TGTGCCAGCAGCGAAAACCCGTGGGGGACCTACAATGAGCAGTTCTTC. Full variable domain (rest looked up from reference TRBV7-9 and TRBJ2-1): DTGVSQNPRHKITKRGQNVTFRCDPISEHNRLYWYRQTLGQGPEFLTYFQNEAQLEKSRLLSDRFSAERPKGSFSTLEIQRTEQGDSAMYLCASSENPWGTYNEQFFGPGTRLTVL.

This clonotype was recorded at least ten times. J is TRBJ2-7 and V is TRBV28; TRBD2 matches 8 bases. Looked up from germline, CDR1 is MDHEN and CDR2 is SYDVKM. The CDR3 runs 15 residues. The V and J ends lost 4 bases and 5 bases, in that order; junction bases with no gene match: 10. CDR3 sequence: CASSSPAGAGHEQYF. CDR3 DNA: TGTGCCAGCAGTTCCCCAGCGGGAGCGGGCCACGAGCAGTACTTC.

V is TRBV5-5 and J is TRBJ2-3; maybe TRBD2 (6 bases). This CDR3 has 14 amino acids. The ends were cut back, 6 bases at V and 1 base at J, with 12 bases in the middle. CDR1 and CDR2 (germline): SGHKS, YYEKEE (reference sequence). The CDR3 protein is CASTPPGGTDTQYF. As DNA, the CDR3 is TGTGCCAGCACCCCTCCGGGGGGCACAGATACGCAGTATTTT.

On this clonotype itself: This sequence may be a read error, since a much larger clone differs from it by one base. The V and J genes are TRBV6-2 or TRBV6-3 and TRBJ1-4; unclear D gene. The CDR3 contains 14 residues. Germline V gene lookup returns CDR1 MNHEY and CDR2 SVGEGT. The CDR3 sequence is CASTQGSPYEKLLF. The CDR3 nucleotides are TGTGCCAGCACCCAAGGAAGCCCATACGAAAAACTGCTTTTT.

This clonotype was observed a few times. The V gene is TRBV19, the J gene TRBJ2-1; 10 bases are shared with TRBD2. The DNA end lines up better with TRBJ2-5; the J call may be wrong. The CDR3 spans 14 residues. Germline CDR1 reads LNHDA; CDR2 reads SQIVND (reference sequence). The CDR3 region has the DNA TGTGCCAGTAGTTCTAGCGGGAGTCGCGAGACCCAGTACTTC. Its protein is CASSSSGSRETQYF.